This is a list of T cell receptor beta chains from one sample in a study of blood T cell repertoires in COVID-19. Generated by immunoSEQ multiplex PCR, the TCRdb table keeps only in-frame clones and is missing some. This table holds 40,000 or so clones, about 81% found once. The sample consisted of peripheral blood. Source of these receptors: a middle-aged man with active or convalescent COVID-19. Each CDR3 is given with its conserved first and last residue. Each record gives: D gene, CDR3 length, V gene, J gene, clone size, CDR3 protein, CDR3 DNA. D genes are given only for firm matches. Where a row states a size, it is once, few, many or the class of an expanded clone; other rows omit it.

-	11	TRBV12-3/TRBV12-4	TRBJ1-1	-	CASTISGRAFF	TGTGCCAGCACCATCTCCGGGAGGGCTTTCTTT
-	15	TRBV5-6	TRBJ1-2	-	CASSLVDGINYGYTF	TGTGCCAGCAGCTTGGTTGACGGGATTAACTATGGCTACACCTTC
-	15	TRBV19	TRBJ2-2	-	CATGGLDRDTGELFF	TGTGCCACCGGGGGGTTGGACAGAGACACCGGGGAGCTGTTTTTT
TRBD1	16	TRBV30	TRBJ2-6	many	CAWWDRGLSGANVLTF	TGTGCCTGGTGGGACAGGGGCCTCTCTGGGGCCAACGTCCTGACTTTC
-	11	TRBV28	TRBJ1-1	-	CASRQGYEAFF	TGTGCCAGCAGGCAGGGCTATGAAGCTTTCTTT
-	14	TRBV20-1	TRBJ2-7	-	CSASPGGSSYEQYF	TGCAGTGCTAGTCCCGGCGGTTCCTCCTACGAGCAGTACTTC
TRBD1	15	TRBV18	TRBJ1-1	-	CASSQQGAGTTEAFF	TGTGCCAGCTCACAACAGGGGGCCGGAACCACTGAAGCTTTCTTT
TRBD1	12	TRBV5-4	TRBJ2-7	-	CASSFQTRGLYF	TGTGCCAGCAGCTTCCAGACCAGGGGGTTGTACTTC
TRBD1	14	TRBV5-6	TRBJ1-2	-	CASSGDRGNYGYTF	TGTGCCAGCAGCGGGGACAGGGGGAACTATGGCTACACCTTC
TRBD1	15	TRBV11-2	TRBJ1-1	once	CASSRGQGGSTEAFF	TGTGCCAGCAGCCGGGGACAGGGGGGTTCCACTGAAGCTTTCTTT
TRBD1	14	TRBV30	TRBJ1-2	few	CAWSAGGTGYGYTF	TGTGCCTGGAGTGCAGGGGGTACGGGCTATGGCTACACCTTC
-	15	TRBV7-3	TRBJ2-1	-	CASSLAAGSYNEQFF	TGTGCCAGCAGCTTAGCCGCCGGGTCTTACAATGAGCAGTTCTTC
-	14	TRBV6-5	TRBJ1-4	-	CATSQGGAKEKLFF	TGTGCCACCTCGCAGGGAGGGGCGAAAGAAAAACTGTTTTTT
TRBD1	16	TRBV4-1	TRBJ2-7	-	CASSQPGTGASYEQYF	TGCGCCAGCAGCCAGCCCGGGACAGGGGCGTCCTACGAGCAGTACTTC
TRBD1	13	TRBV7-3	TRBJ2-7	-	CASSPTGVHEQYF	TGTGCCAGCAGCCCCACAGGGGTCCACGAGCAGTACTTC
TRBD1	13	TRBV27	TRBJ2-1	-	CASSAQGDNEQFF	TGTGCCAGCAGTGCACAGGGGGACAATGAGCAGTTCTTC
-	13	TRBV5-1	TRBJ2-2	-	CASSPKSTGELFF	TGCGCCAGCAGCCCTAAGTCGACCGGGGAGCTGTTTTTT
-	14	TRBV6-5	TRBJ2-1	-	CASRAGRTPNEQFF	TGTGCCAGCAGGGCGGGGCGGACACCTAATGAGCAGTTCTTC
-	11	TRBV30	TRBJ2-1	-	CAWSWRDEQFF	TGTGCCTGGAGCTGGCGGGATGAGCAGTTCTTC
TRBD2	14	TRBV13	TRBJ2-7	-	CASSEGLAGGEQYF	TGTGCCAGCAGCGAGGGACTAGCGGGGGGCGAGCAGTACTTC